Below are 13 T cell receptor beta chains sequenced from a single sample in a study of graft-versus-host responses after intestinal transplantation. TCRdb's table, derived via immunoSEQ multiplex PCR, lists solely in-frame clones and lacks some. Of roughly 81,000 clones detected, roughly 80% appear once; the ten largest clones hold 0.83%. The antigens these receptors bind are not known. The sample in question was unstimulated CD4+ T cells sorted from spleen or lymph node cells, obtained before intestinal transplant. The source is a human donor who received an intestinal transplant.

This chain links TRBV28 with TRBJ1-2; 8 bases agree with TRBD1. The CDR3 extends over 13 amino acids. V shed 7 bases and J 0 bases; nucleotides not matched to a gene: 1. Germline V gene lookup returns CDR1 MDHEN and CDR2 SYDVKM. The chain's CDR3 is CASMDRANYGYTF. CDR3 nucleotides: TGTGCCAGCATGGACAGGGCTAACTATGGCTACACCTTC.

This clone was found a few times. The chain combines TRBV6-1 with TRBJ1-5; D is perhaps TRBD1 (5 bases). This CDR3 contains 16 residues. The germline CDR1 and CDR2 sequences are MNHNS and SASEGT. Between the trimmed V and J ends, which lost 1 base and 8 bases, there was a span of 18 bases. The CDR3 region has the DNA TGTGCCAGCAGTGAAGGATGGCAGGGTACGTTGAAGCCCCAGCATTTT. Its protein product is CASSEGWQGTLKPQHF.

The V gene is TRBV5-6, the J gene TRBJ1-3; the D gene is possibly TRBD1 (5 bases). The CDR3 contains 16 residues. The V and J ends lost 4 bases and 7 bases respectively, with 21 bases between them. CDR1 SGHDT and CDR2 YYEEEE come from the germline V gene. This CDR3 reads CASSQTATPLLNTIYF. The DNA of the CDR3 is TGTGCCAGCAGCCAGACAGCCACCCCCCTCTTGAACACCATATATTTT.

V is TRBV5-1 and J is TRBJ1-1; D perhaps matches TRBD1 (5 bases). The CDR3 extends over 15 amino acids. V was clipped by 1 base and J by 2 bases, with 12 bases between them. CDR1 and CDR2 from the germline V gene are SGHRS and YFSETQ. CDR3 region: CASSLLGEVNTEAFF. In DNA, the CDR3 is TGCGCCAGCAGCTTGTTGGGGGAGGTTAACACTGAAGCTTTCTTT.

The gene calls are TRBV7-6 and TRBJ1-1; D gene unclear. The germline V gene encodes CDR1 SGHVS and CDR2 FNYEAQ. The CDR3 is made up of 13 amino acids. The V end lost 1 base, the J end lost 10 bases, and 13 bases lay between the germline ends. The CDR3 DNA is TGTGCCAGCAGCTTAGACAGTAGGCCCCCAGCTTTCTTT. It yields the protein CASSLDSRPPAFF.

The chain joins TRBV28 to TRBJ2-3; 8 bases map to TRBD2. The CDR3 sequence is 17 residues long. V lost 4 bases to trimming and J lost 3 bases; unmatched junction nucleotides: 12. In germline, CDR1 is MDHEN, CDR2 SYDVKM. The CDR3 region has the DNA TGTGCCAGCAGTTGGATACGGACTAGCTTCGGGACAGATACGCAGTATTTT. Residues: CASSWIRTSFGTDTQYF.

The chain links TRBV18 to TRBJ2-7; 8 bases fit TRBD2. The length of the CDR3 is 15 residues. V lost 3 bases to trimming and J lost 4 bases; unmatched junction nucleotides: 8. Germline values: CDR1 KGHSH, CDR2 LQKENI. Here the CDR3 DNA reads TGTGCCAGCTCACCGTGGGGAGCGGGAGTATACGAGCAGTACTTC. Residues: CASSPWGAGVYEQYF.

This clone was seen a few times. The DNA for the CDR3 is TGCGCCAGCAGGGGGGGTGGAAACACCATATATTTT. It specifies CASRGGGNTIYF. The chain couples TRBV4-1 to TRBJ1-3; D possibly corresponds to TRBD1 (5 bases). CDR1 is MGHRA, CDR2 YSYEKL, per germline. The CDR3 is 12 residues long. The ends were cut back, 6 bases at V and 3 bases at J, with 6 bases in the middle.

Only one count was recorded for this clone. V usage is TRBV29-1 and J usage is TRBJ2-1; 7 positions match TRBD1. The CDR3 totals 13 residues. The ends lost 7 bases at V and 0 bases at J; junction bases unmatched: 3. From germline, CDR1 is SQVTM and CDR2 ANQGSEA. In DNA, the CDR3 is TGCAGCGCAGGGGGACGCTCCTACAATGAGCAGTTCTTC. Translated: CSAGGRSYNEQFF.

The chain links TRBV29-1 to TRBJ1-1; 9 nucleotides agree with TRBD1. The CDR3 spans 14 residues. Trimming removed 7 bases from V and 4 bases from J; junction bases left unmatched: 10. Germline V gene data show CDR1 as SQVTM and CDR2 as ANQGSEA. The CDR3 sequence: CSAGRGTGPTEAFF. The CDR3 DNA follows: TGCAGCGCCGGTAGGGGGACAGGGCCCACTGAAGCTTTCTTT.

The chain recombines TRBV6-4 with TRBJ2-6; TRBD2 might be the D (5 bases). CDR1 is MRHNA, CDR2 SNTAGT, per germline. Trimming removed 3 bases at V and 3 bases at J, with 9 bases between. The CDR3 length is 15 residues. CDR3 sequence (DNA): TGTGCCAGCAGTGATGCGGGCTTTGGGGCCAACGTCCTGACTTTC. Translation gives CASSDAGFGANVLTF.

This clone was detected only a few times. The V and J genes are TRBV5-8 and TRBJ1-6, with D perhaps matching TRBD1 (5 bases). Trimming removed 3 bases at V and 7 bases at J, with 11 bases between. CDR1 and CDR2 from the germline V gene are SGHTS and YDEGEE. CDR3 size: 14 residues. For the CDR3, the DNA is TGTGCCAGCAGCTCAAGACAGACCAATTCACCCCTCCACTTT. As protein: CASSSRQTNSPLHF. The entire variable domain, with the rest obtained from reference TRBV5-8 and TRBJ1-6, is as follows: EAGVTQSPTHLIKTRGQQATLRCSPISGHTSVYWYQQALGLGLQFLLWYDEGEERNRGNFPPRFSGRQFPNYSSELNVNALELEDSALYLCASSSRQTNSPLHFGNGTRLTVT.

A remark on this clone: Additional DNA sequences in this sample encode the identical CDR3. Here the CDR3 DNA reads TGCGCCAGCAGCTTGGCCAGGGGGGCCGGGGAGCTGTTTTTT. Translating it yields CASSLARGAGELFF. This chain connects TRBV5-1 to TRBJ2-2; D perhaps matches TRBD1 (7 bases). The germline V and J ends were trimmed by 0 bases and 6 bases, with 9 bases remaining between them. This CDR3 has 14 residues. In germline, CDR1 is SGHRS, CDR2 YFSETQ.